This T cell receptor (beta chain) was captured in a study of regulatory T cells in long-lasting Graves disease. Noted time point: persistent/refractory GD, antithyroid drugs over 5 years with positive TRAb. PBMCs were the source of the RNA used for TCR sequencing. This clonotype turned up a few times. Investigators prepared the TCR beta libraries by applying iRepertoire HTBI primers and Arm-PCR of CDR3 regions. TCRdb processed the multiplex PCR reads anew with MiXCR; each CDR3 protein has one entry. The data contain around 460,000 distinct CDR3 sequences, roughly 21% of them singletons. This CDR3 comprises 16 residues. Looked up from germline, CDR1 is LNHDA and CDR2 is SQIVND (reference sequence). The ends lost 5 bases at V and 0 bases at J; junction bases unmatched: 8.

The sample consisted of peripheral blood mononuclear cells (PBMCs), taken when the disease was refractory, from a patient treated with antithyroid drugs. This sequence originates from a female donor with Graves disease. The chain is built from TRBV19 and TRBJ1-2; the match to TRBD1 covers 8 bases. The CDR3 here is CASSFRTGTPNYGYTF. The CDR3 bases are TGTGCCAGTAGTTTCAGGACAGGGACGCCTAACTATGGCTACACCTTC.